This TCR beta chain was found in a study of OX40 agonist ivuxolimab in advanced cancers. Across the study: The dose-escalation group included hepatocellular carcinoma, melanoma, renal cell carcinoma and head and neck cancer.

The table came from immunoSEQ multiplex PCR; TCRdb's copy has only in-frame clones and leaves some out. Of about 77,000 clones listed, around four fifths were seen once; the top ten hold 0.76%. The CDR3 covers 15 residues. CDR1 is SGHRS and CDR2 is YFSETQ in the germline V gene. The V end was cut by 4 bases, the J end by 2 bases, with 15 bases between. This clone was picked up a small number of times. The J gene is TRBJ1-1, the V gene TRBV5-1; D may be TRBD1 (6 bases). This material consisted of CD4+ or CD8+ T cells sorted from blood, taken in a trial of the OX40 agonist ivuxolimab. This receptor was identified in an adult with an advanced solid tumor such as melanoma, head and neck, liver or kidney cancer. The DNA of the CDR3 is TGCGCCAGCAGCCCCAACAGGGCCCACAACACTGAAGCTTTCTTT. Amino acids: CASSPNRAHNTEAFF.